This T cell receptor beta chain appears in the sequencing data of a study of T-cell memory formation after mild COVID-19. Study overall: Across donors, TCR clusters were largely donor specific.

This clonotype was seen more than once but under ten times. 5'RACE with constant-segment primers built TCRalpha and TCRbeta cDNA libraries with UMIs. TCRdb reprocessed the 5' RACE reads with MiXCR, giving one entry per CDR3 protein. The repertoire holds 210,000 or so distinct CDR3 sequences, with 8% to 11% as singletons. This CDR3 is built from 14 residues. V was cut by 6 bases and J by 5 bases, with 19 bases left in between. CDR1 is DFQATT, CDR2 SNEGSKA, per germline (reference sequence). The gene calls are TRBV20-1 and TRBJ1-1; TRBD1 is a possible D gene (6 bases). This receptor was identified in a man aged 18 to 30 who had mild COVID-19 (a few samples of this study predate the infection). Cell type and time point are not known. Sample: PBMCs or a T cell subset sorted from them (not recorded which). The CDR3 loop reads CSAKGEQGRTEAFF. The CDR3 DNA follows: TGCAGTGCCAAAGGAGAACAGGGAAGGACTGAAGCTTTCTTT.